These 10 T cell receptor beta chains were sequenced from one sample in a study of T cell responses to AZD1222 COVID-19 vaccine. TCRdb's copy holds only in-frame clones and misses some; the assay was immunoSEQ multiplex PCR. The sample includes approximately 82,000 clones, roughly 90% of them seen just once. Source: peripheral blood, taken on day 0 of AZD1222 vaccination. The receptors were sampled from an adult in good health.

The rearrangement uses TRBV6-5 and TRBJ1-4, with 9 bases fitting TRBD1. The CDR3 is 15 residues long. Germline loops: CDR1 MNHEY, CDR2 SVGAGI. Losses at the gene ends were 5 bases for V and 8 bases for J; bases not matched to a gene: 9. The CDR3 region is CASSQPGQGLEKLFF. CDR3 in DNA: TGTGCCAGCAGTCAACCGGGACAGGGCTTAGAAAAACTGTTTTTT.

This chain joins TRBV5-1 and TRBJ2-7; 9 nucleotides line up with TRBD1. Germline CDR1 SGHRS, CDR2 YFSETQ. Trimming took 0 bases from V and 4 from J; bases not matched to a gene: 8. This CDR3 comprises 16 residues. The chain's CDR3 is CASSLGGTGPRYEQYF. CDR3 in DNA: TGCGCCAGCAGCTTGGGGGGGACAGGGCCCAGGTACGAGCAGTACTTC.

The CDR3 sequence is CASSSTGGLGGYTF. CDR3 coding DNA: TGTGCCAGCAGCTCCACCGGGGGCCTGGGAGGCTACACCTTC. This chain uses TRBV5-4 with TRBJ1-2, with a possible D match to TRBD1 (6 bases). CDR1 and CDR2 (germline): SGHNT, YYREEE (reference sequence). The CDR3 is 14 amino acids. V dropped 3 bases and J dropped 8 bases, with 17 bases sitting between them.

The chain has TRBV18 and TRBJ2-4; D uncertain. Trimming took off 1 base at V and 2 bases at J, with 6 bases between the two ends. Germline CDR1 is KGHSH and CDR2 is LQKENI. The CDR3 has 14 residues. The CDR3 reads CASSPLGPKNIQYF. For the CDR3, the DNA is TGTGCCAGCTCACCACTAGGGCCCAAAAACATTCAGTACTTC. The whole variable domain, remainder taken from reference TRBV18 and TRBJ2-4, is NAGVMQNPRHLVRRRGQEARLRCSPMKGHSHVYWYRQLPEEGLKFMVYLQKENIIDESGMPKERFSAEFPKEGPSILRIQQVVRGDSAAYFCASSPLGPKNIQYFGAGTRLSVL.

Worth noting for this clone: An end of the junction differs from the germline gene, which may be a read error. The chain combines TRBV4-2 with TRBJ2-1, with D tentatively TRBD1 (6 bases). This CDR3 spans 13 amino acids. Per the germline V gene, CDR1 is LGHNA and CDR2 is YNFKEQ. Here the CDR3 reads CASTQTDTGKQFF. Written as DNA, the CDR3 is TGTGCCAGCACCCAAACGGACACAGGGAAGCAGTTCTTC.

The chain employs TRBV9 and TRBJ1-2, with TRBD1 identical over 7 bases. The CDR3 sequence is 15 residues long. The J segment lost 0 bases and the V segment lost 2 bases, leaving 4 bases of the junction unmatched. Germline V CDR1 and CDR2: SGDLS, YYNGEE. In DNA form, the CDR3 reads TGTGCCAGCAGCGTCCGGGACAGCGCTAACTATGGCTACACCTTC. Translating gives CASSVRDSANYGYTF.

A word on this clone: An end of the junction differs from the germline gene, which may be a read error. The chain has TRBV5-1 and TRBJ2-2, with D tentatively TRBD1 or TRBD2 (5 bases each). The CDR3 runs 15 residues. Germline CDR1 and CDR2: SGHRS and YFSETQ. CDR3 amino acids: CASSPGVGVTVELFF. CDR3 nucleotide sequence: TGCGCCAGCAGCCCCGGGGTGGGGGTTACCGTGGAGCTGTTTTTT.

This chain joins TRBV5-4 and TRBJ2-2, with 8 bases that match TRBD1. Per germline, CDR1 SGHNT and CDR2 YYREEE (reference sequence). V shed 0 bases, J shed 4 bases, and the junction held 5 bases outside the gene matches. CDR3 length: 16 amino acids. Written as DNA, the CDR3 is TGTGCCAGCAGCTTGGCTGGACAGGGAGCCACCGGGGAGCTGTTTTTT. Its protein is CASSLAGQGATGELFF.

This chain connects TRBV5-1 to TRBJ2-2; TRBD1 matches at 12 bases. From germline, CDR1 is SGHRS and CDR2 YFSETQ. V lost 4 bases, J lost 8 bases, and 3 bases stayed unmatched. The CDR3 totals 14 residues. CDR3 protein: CASSRDRGQGELFF. The CDR3 DNA is TGCGCCAGCAGCCGGGACAGGGGGCAGGGGGAGCTGTTTTTT.

V is TRBV6-6 and J is TRBJ1-1, with a tentative D call TRBD1 (5 bases). Germline CDR1 MNHNY, CDR2 SVGAGI (reference sequence). Trimming shortened V by 4 bases and J by 0 bases, and 15 bases separated the two germline ends. CDR3 length: 16 amino acids. CDR3 residues: CASSFPGRSMNTEAFF. The CDR3 DNA sequence: TGTGCCAGCAGTTTCCCGGGACGGTCCATGAACACTGAAGCTTTCTTT.